These T cell receptor beta chains were read from a single sample in a study of blood T cell repertoires in COVID-19. The assay was immunoSEQ multiplex PCR, and TCRdb's table has in-frame clones only and misses some. The sample lists fewer than 250,000 clones, more than 60% occurring once. Sequences were obtained from peripheral blood. Every receptor here comes from a woman aged 45-65 years with acute or convalescent COVID-19. Both conserved end residues are part of each CDR3. A D gene is named only where the DNA matches it firmly. Clone size appears in some rows only: once, few, many, or a class for an expanded clone.

v_call	d_call	clone_size	j_call	cdr3_nt	cdr3_aa
TRBV27	NA	NA	TRBJ1-4	TGTGCCAGCAGGCCGACAGGAGCAACTAATGAAAAACTGTTTTTT	CASRPTGATNEKLFF
TRBV11-2	TRBD2	once	TRBJ2-3	TGTGCCAGCAGCTTGGGACTAGCAAGGGATACGCAGTATTTT	CASSLGLARDTQYF
TRBV27	NA	NA	TRBJ2-7	TGTGCCAGCAGTTTAGGGGCGGGATTCTACGAGCAGTACTTC	CASSLGAGFYEQYF
TRBV10-3	TRBD2	NA	TRBJ2-1	TGTGCCATCAGTGCCCCTAGCGGGGCCGAATCCTACAATGAGCAGTTCTTC	CAISAPSGAESYNEQFF
TRBV7-9	TRBD2	NA	TRBJ2-1	TGTGCCAGCAGCTTGACTAGCGCCTCCTACAATGAGCAGTTCTTC	CASSLTSASYNEQFF
TRBV5-1	TRBD2	once	TRBJ2-2	TGCGCCAGCACCTTTGGAGGACTAGCGGGAGGCCCCGGGGAGCTGTTTTTT	CASTFGGLAGGPGELFF
TRBV19	TRBD2	NA	TRBJ2-1	TGTGCCAGTAGTGAGCTAGCGGGGGGCAATGAGCAGTTCTTC	CASSELAGGNEQFF
TRBV27	NA	NA	TRBJ1-1	TGTGCCAGCAGTTTCCCCCATACAGGGAAGGGGTCTGAAGCTTTCTTT	CASSFPHTGKGSEAFF
TRBV5-4	NA	NA	TRBJ2-2	TGTGCCACTCCAAGGAGGACCGGGGAGCTGTTTTTT	CATPRRTGELFF
TRBV28	TRBD1	NA	TRBJ2-5	TGTGCCAGCAGTTCCGAGGGGACAGGGCAAGAGACCCAGTACTTC	CASSSEGTGQETQYF
TRBV20-1	NA	NA	TRBJ2-2	TGCAGTGCTAGTTGGCGGAACACTGGGGAGCTGTTTTTT	CSASWRNTGELFF
TRBV28	NA	once	TRBJ2-5	TGTGCCAGCAGTTTAAGAACGGTAACAGAGACCCAGTACTTC	CASSLRTVTETQYF
TRBV6-6	NA	NA	TRBJ1-5	TGTGCCAGCAGTTACTTTTCCAGGTATAGCAATCAGCCCCAGCATTTT	CASSYFSRYSNQPQHF
TRBV18	TRBD2	NA	TRBJ2-3	TGTGCCAGCTCACGACTAGCGGCGCTCACAGATACGCAGTATTTT	CASSRLAALTDTQYF
TRBV7-2	TRBD1	NA	TRBJ2-5	TGTGCCAGCAGCTTAGTTGCTCGGGACAGGGCCATAGAGACCCAGTACTTC	CASSLVARDRAIETQYF
TRBV14	TRBD1	NA	TRBJ1-4	TGTGCCAGCAGCCCTACAGGGGGTAGGAAACTGTTTTTT	CASSPTGGRKLFF
TRBV5-1	NA	NA	TRBJ2-7	TGCGCCAGCAGCCAGGGGACCCCCTACGAGCAGTACTTC	CASSQGTPYEQYF